This T cell receptor beta chain was profiled in a study of CD8 T cells in Susac syndrome. The CDR3 covers 13 residues. The V end was cut by 7 bases, the J end by 7 bases, with 17 bases between. CDR1 and CDR2 (germline): SQVTM, ANQGSEA. An input of roughly 0.5 to 1 ug of RNA was subjected to reverse transcription using random hexamers. A multiplex approach, immunoSEQ multiplex PCR, amplified TCR beta CDR3 across 54 Vbeta and 13 Jbeta. Each CDR3 protein is one row after TCRdb ran MiXCR on the immunoSEQ multiplex PCR reads. The sample has 45,000 or so distinct CDR3 sequences, 80% to 95% seen once. This clonotype was sampled from a human donor in good health. The chain links TRBV29-1 to TRBJ2-1; possibly TRBD2 for D (5 bases). The sequencing input was CD8+ T cells from PBMCs. CDR3 in DNA: TGCAGCGAGCAGAGGGCTGCGGATAATGAGCAGTTCTTC. This gives the protein CSEQRAADNEQFF.